This T cell receptor beta chain was sequenced in a study of vaccination effects on CD4 cells after COVID-19. Libraries were prepared by immunoSEQ multiplex PCR; TCRdb keeps only in-frame clonotypes and omits some of them. The sample records 55,000 to 70,000 clones, under 85% being singletons. With regard to this clone: The antigen remains undetermined.

CDR3 length equals 13 residues. Germline values: CDR1 MRHNA, CDR2 SNTAGT. V shed 3 bases and J shed 3 bases, with 3 bases lying between them. Antigen-specific CD4+ T cells were expanded (with viral peptide pools) by the ViraFEST assay ahead of sequencing. Cultured cells yielded isolated CD4+ T cells after 10 days. Of the BNT162b2 and mRNA-1273 vaccines, participants received two doses of one or the other. On days 3 and 7, fresh IL-2 medium replaced half the medium. The rearrangement uses TRBV6-4 and TRBJ1-6, with unresolved D. The sequencing here drew on CD4+ T cells from PBMCs cultured with HCoV-OC43 spike peptides, taken after COVID-19 vaccination. Subset defined: HCoV-OC43 spike overlapping peptide pool stimulation. The receptor was derived from a human donor who received a COVID-19 vaccine. The CDR3 sequence: CASSEYYNSPLHF. DNA for the CDR3: TGTGCCAGCAGTGAGTACTATAATTCACCCCTCCACTTT.